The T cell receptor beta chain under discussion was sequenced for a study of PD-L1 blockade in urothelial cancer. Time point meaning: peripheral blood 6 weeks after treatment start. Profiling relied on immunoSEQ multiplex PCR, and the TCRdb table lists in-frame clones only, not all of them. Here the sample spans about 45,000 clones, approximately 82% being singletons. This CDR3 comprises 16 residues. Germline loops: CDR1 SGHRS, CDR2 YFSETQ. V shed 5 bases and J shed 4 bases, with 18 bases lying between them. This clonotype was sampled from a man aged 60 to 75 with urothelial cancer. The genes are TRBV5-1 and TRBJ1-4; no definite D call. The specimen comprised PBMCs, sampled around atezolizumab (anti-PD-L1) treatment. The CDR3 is CASRTDPGKINEKLFF. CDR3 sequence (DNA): TGCGCCAGCAGGACCGACCCCGGGAAGATTAATGAAAAACTGTTTTTT.